This TCR beta chain is from a study of human T cells and chemical hapten exposure. Study information: Per-sample TCR yields varied mainly from small pooled library volume differences. Study results and limitations: In comparison with controls, expanded TCRs gave rise to a significantly larger number of large CDR3 similarity clusters.

This clonotype showed up just a few times. Its antigen is not identified. TCRdb analysed the RACE reads with MiXCR anew, one entry per CDR3 protein. The sample shows approximately 260,000 distinct CDR3 sequences, around 9.3% of them seen only once. As for time point: pre-sensitization, week 0. Regarding treatment: therapeutic diphenylcyclopropenone sensitization with weekly scalp DPC. The starting material was whole blood, obtained in connection with sensitization to the hapten diphenylcyclopropenone (DPC). This clonotype was sampled from a woman aged 40 to 55 with alopecia areata. Some clones in this sample may be carry-over from other donors' samples.

The CDR3 reads CASSPGRLAYGYTF. CDR3 in DNA: TGTGCCAGCAGCCCGGGACGGCTGGCATATGGCTACACCTTC. This rearrangement joins TRBV6-1 to TRBJ1-2; D may be TRBD1 (5 bases). Per germline, CDR1 MNHNS and CDR2 SASEGT. V was pared by 6 bases and J by 5 bases, with 16 bases between. This CDR3 is built from 14 residues.